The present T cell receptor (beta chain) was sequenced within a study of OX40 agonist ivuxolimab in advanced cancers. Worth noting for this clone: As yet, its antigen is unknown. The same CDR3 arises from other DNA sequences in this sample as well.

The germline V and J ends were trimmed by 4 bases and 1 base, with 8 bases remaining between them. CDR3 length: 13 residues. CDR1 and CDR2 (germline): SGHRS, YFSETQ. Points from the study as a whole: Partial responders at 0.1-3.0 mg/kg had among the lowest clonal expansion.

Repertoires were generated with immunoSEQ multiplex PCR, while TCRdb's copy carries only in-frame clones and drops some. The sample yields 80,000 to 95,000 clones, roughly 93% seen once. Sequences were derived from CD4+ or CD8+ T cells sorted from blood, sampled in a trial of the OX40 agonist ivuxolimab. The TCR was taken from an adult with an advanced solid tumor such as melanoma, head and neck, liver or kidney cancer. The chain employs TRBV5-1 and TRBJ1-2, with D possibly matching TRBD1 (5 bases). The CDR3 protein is CASSPTDNYGYTF. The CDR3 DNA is TGCGCCAGCAGCCCGACAGATAACTATGGCTACACCTTC.